This T cell receptor (beta chain) derives from a study of cytomegalovirus exposure and HLA in healthy donors. A note on this clone: Antigen unknown.

From the approximately 120-subject validation cohort, which was separate from the roughly 700-subject first cohort, the donors were drawn. Study-level points and caveats: Across donors, most TCRs were seen rarely, yet some public ones were widespread. As confirmed in vitro, three CMV-associated chains were specific for CMV antigens. Among TCR beta chains, those listed as cytomegalovirus-associated numbered over 150.

Only in-frame clones appear in the TCRdb table, and some are missing; sequencing was by immunoSEQ multiplex PCR. Among over 150,000 clones, over 85% were seen once, and the ten largest hold 4.2%. The CDR3 consists of 13 residues. From germline, CDR1 is SGHRS and CDR2 YFSETQ. J gave up 6 bases and V 5 bases, and 5 bases lay outside the gene matches. The sample was PBMCs. The receptor comes from a man in his late teens or twenties in good health and CMV-seropositive. The V and J genes are TRBV5-1 and TRBJ2-5, with 9 positions matching TRBD2. CDR3 protein: CASSSAGGQTQYF. CDR3 coding DNA: TGCGCCAGCAGTTCAGCGGGAGGCCAGACCCAGTACTTC.